This T cell receptor (beta chain) appears in the sequencing data of a study of blood T cell repertoires in COVID-19. Across the whole study: Samples of COVID-19 (acute and convalescent) were obtained from the United States, Italy and Spain. T cells, B-cell-depleted T cells, or PBMCs provided the cDNA or gDNA that served as material.

Method: immunoSEQ multiplex PCR; TCRdb's copy keeps in-frame clones and lacks some. The sample carries around 230,000 clones, around four fifths recorded once. Participants, roughly 18 to 89 years old, spanned about two dozen US areas. Per the germline V gene, CDR1 is SGHTA and CDR2 is FQGNSA. This CDR3 region has 15 residues. Unmatched junction bases numbered 9, after V lost 5 bases and J lost 4 bases. Material for sequencing was PBMCs or T cells enriched from blood (not recorded which). The receptor was isolated from a man aged 40-50 years who had recovered from COVID-19. V and J are TRBV7-2 and TRBJ2-7, with 9 bases aligning to TRBD1. The CDR3 is CASSTVGQGPYEQYF. In nucleotides, the CDR3 is TGTGCCAGCAGCACGGTGGGACAGGGCCCTTACGAGCAGTACTTC. The variable domain in full, completed from reference TRBV7-2 and TRBJ2-7, reads GAGVSQSPSNKVTEKGKDVELRCDPISGHTALYWYRQSLGQGLEFLIYFQGNSAPDKSGLPSDRFSAERTGGSVSTLTIQRTQQEDSAVYLCASSTVGQGPYEQYFGPGTRLTVT.